This is a list of T cell receptor beta chains from one sample in a study of OX40 agonist ivuxolimab in advanced cancers. Here immunoSEQ multiplex PCR was the method, and the copy in TCRdb shows in-frame clones only, minus some. Of 50,000 to 65,000 clones listed, 81% were seen once; the top ten hold approximately 1%. The sample was CD4+ or CD8+ T cells sorted from blood, taken in a trial of the OX40 agonist ivuxolimab. These receptors were taken from an adult with an advanced solid tumor such as melanoma, head and neck, liver or kidney cancer. CDR3s include the opening cysteine and the closing phenylalanine or tryptophan. The D gene is left open where the match is weak. Expanded clones are given a class, and other clones once, few, many or no size at all.

CAWWDRGLVTQYF TGTGCCTGGTGGGACAGGGGGTTGGTGACCCAGTACTTC TRBJ2-5 once TRBV30 TRBD1 13
CASSLSPPPSRGTEAFF TGTGCCAGCAGTTTATCGCCCCCCCCTTCGAGGGGCACTGAAGCTTTCTTT TRBJ1-1 . TRBV27 . 17
CASSLEGGVGVTQYF TGTGCCAGCAGCTTAGAAGGCGGGGTAGGGGTTACGCAGTATTTT TRBJ2-3 once TRBV7-7 . 15
CASSEVGARTGELFF TGTGCCAGCAGTGAAGTGGGGGCTCGGACCGGGGAGCTGTTTTTT TRBJ2-2 . TRBV6-1 . 15
CASSPGTVSYEQYF TGCGCCAGCAGCCCCGGGACAGTTTCCTACGAGCAGTACTTC TRBJ2-7 . TRBV5-1 TRBD1 14
CASSPGGPNTEAFF TGTGCCAGCTCACCAGGGGGGCCGAACACTGAAGCTTTCTTT TRBJ1-1 . TRBV18 . 14
CASSPRGDTGELFF TGTGCCAGCTCACCGAGGGGGGACACCGGGGAGCTGTTTTTT TRBJ2-2 . TRBV18 . 14
CASSLAGGGYGYTF TGTGCCAGCAGCTTAGCGGGAGGGGGATATGGCTACACCTTC TRBJ1-2 once TRBV7-8 . 14
CAISESGPGSLVGSPLHF TGTGCCATCAGTGAGTCGGGGCCAGGTAGTCTTGTCGGTTCACCCCTCCACTTT TRBJ1-6 . TRBV10-3 . 18
CASSQDGAASF TGTGCCAGCAGCCAAGATGGAGCCGCTTCCTTC TRBJ1-2 . TRBV14 . 11
CAIRGTGRAFF TGTGCCATCAGGGGGACAGGGCGAGCTTTCTTT TRBJ1-1 . TRBV10-3 TRBD1 11
CASSFGDGYNQPQHF TGTGCCAGCAGCTTCGGGGACGGCTACAATCAGCCCCAGCATTTT TRBJ1-5 . TRBV5-8 . 15
CASIRQGLKSGTRGYTF TGTGCCAGCATCAGACAGGGCTTAAAGTCTGGGACGCGGGGCTACACCTTC TRBJ1-2 . TRBV5-6 TRBD1 17
CATSRKLGTTEAFF TGTGCCACCAGCAGAAAGCTAGGGACCACTGAAGCTTTCTTT TRBJ1-1 . TRBV15 . 14
CATSRDKGLNQPQHF TGTGCCACCAGCAGAGATAAGGGCCTCAATCAGCCCCAGCATTTT TRBJ1-5 . TRBV15 . 15
CASSWDGVNSEQFF TGTGCCAGCAGCTGGGACGGTGTAAATAGTGAGCAGTTCTTC TRBJ2-1 . TRBV5-6 . 14